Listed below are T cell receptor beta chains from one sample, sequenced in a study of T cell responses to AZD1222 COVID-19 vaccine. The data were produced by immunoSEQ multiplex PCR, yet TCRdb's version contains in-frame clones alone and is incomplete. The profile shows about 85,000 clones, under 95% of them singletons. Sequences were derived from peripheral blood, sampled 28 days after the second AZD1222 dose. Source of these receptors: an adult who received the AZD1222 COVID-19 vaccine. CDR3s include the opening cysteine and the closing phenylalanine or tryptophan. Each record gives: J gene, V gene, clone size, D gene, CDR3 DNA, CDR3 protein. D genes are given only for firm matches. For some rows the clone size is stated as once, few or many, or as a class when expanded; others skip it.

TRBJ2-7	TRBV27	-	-	TGTGCCAGCAGTTTAACCGGGACCAACTACGAGCAGTACTTC	CASSLTGTNYEQYF
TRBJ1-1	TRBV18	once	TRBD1	TGTGCCAGCTCACCGCAAACAGGGGTGAACACTGAAGCTTTCTTT	CASSPQTGVNTEAFF
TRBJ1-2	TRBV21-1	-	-	TGTGCCAGCAGCAAAGAAGGGGGGCTGATTAACTATGGCTACACCTTC	CASSKEGGLINYGYTF
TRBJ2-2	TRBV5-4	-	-	TGTGCCAGCAGCGCGGTCGGGGCGGTCGGGGAGCTGTTTTTT	CASSAVGAVGELFF
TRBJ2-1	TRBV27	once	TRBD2	TGTGCCAGCAGTTTGGGGACTAGCGGGAGAAGAGGTCGGGGTAGGGAGCAGTTCTTC	CASSLGTSGRRGRGREQFF
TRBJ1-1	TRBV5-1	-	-	TGCGCCAGCAGTAAGAAGAACACTGAAGCTTTCTTT	CASSKKNTEAFF
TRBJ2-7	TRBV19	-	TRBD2	TGTGCCAGTAGGATTAGCGGGGCGGCCTACGAGCAGTACTTC	CASRISGAAYEQYF
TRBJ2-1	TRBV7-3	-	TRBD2	TGTGCCAGCAGCTTATCGATAGCGGGAGGGTACAATGAGCAGTTCTTC	CASSLSIAGGYNEQFF
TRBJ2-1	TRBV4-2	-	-	TGTGCCAGCAGCCAAGCAGGCAGGGGCAATGAGCAGTTCTTC	CASSQAGRGNEQFF
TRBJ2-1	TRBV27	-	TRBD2	TGTGCCAGCAGGACTAGCGGGAATGTGAATGAGCAGTTCTTC	CASRTSGNVNEQFF
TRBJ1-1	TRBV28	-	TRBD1	TGCACAACCGGGACAGGGGGCACTGAAGCTTTCTTT	CTTGTGGTEAFF
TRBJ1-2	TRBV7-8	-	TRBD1	TGTGCCAGCAGCCCGGAGACAGGGGGATATGGCTACACCTTC	CASSPETGGYGYTF
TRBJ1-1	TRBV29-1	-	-	TGCAGCGTTCGGGGCTTTAGGACTGAAGCTTTCTTT	CSVRGFRTEAFF
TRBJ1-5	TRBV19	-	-	TGTGCCAGTAGTATAAGTTATCAGCCCCAGCATTTT	CASSISYQPQHF
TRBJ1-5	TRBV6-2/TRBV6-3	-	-	TGTGCCAGCAGTCCCTCCAGGGAGGGGAATCAGCCCCAGCATTTT	CASSPSREGNQPQHF
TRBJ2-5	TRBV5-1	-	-	TGCGCCAGCAGCTTGGGTGGTGGACAAGAGACCCAGTACTTC	CASSLGGGQETQYF
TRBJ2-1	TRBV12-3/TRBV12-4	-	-	TGTGCCAGCAGAGACCTCAACAATGAGCAGTTCTTC	CASRDLNNEQFF
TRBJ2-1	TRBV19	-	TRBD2	TGTGCCAGTAGTACCGGGACTAGCGTATACAATGAGCAGTTCTTC	CASSTGTSVYNEQFF
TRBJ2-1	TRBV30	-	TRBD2	TGTGCCTGGATAGTAGGTGGTTTGGTAGCGGGTAACAATGAGCAGTTCTTC	CAWIVGGLVAGNNEQFF
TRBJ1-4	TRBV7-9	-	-	TGTGCCAGCAGCTTAGTAGGGGCAACTAATGAAAAACTGTTTTTT	CASSLVGATNEKLFF
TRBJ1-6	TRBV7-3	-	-	TGTGCCAGCAGCTCCGGATTAGAGTCACCCCTCCACTTT	CASSSGLESPLHF
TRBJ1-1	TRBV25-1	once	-	TGTGCCAGCAGTGCTGAAGCCATGAACACTGAAGCTTTCTTT	CASSAEAMNTEAFF
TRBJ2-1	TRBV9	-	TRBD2	TGTGCCAGCAGCGTAGAGCTCGGCGGGGGTTACTACAATGAGCAGTTCTTC	CASSVELGGGYYNEQFF
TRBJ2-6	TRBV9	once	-	TGTGCCAGCAGCGTAGGGCAAGTAACTGGGGCCAACGTCCTGACTTTC	CASSVGQVTGANVLTF
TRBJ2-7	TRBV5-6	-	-	TGTGCCAGCAGCCGAGCCGCATACGAGCAGTACTTC	CASSRAAYEQYF
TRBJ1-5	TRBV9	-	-	TGTGCCAGCAGCGTAGACGAGAGGGCGAGCCAGCCCCAGCATTTT	CASSVDERASQPQHF
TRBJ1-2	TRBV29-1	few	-	TGCAGCGTTGGTGGCGGAGCTAACTATGGCTACACCTTC	CSVGGGANYGYTF
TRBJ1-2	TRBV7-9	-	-	TGTGCCAGCAGCTTAGATCACTATGGCTACACCTTC	CASSLDHYGYTF
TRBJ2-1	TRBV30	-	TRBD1	TGTGCCTGGAGTTTAGGACAGGGGGAGTGGAATGAGCAGTTCTTC	CAWSLGQGEWNEQFF
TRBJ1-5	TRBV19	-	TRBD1	TGTGCCAGTAGTAAAACAGGGGGCTTGCCTCAGCCCCAGCATTTT	CASSKTGGLPQPQHF
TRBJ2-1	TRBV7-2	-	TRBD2	TGTGCCAGCAGCTTGCGACTAGCGGGAGGAGGTGGTGAGCAGTTCTTC	CASSLRLAGGGGEQFF
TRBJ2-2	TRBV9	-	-	TGTGCCAGCGAAAATTCCCACACCGGGGAGCTGTTTTTT	CASENSHTGELFF
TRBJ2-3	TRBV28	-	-	TGTGCCAGCAGTTTAGGCTTAGATACGCAGTATTTT	CASSLGLDTQYF
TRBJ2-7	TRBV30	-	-	TGTGCCTGGACGGACAGTATCTCCTACGAGCAGTACTTC	CAWTDSISYEQYF
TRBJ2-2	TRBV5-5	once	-	TGTGCCAGCAGCAGACAGGTAGTGAACACCGGGGAGCTGTTTTTT	CASSRQVVNTGELFF
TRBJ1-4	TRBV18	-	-	TGTGCCAGCTCACCGAGCCAGAATAATGAAAAACTGTTTTTT	CASSPSQNNEKLFF
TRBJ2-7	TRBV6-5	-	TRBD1	TGTGCCAGCAGTTACTCGATGGGACAGGGGGCAAGGGAGCAGTACTTC	CASSYSMGQGAREQYF
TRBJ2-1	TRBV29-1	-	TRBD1	TGCAGCGGTGACAGGGGAAGAAATGAGCAGTTCTTC	CSGDRGRNEQFF
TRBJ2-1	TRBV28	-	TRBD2	TGTGCCAGCAGTATCCGGACTAGCGGTAGCTCCTACAATGAGCAGTTCTTC	CASSIRTSGSSYNEQFF
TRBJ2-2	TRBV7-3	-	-	TGTGCCAGCAGCTTCCGGCGGCGGACAACCTGGTCAGCGAACACCGGGGAGCTGTTTTTT	CASSFRRRTTWSANTGELFF
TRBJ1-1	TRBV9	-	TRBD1	TGTGCCAGCAGCCCGACAGGGGGCGACACTGAAGCTTTCTTT	CASSPTGGDTEAFF
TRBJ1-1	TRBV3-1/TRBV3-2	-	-	TGTGCCAGCCAGCCCCTAGGGGGGTACACTGAAGCTTTCTTT	CASQPLGGYTEAFF
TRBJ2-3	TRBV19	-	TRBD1	TGTGCCAGTAGCTCGACAGGGGTGAGCACAGATACGCAGTATTTT	CASSSTGVSTDTQYF
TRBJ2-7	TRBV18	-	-	TGTGCCAGCTCACAGGGAACCTACGAGCAGTACTTC	CASSQGTYEQYF
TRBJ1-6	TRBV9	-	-	TGTGCCAGCAGCGTAGTCGCTGGGAATAATTCACCCCTCCACTTT	CASSVVAGNNSPLHF
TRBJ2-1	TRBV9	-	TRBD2	TGTGCCAGCAGCGCCCGCCCTAGCGGGGTGAATGAGCAGTTCTTC	CASSARPSGVNEQFF
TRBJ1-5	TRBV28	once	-	TGTGCCACCTCGGACAGAAACAATCAGCCCCAGCATTTT	CATSDRNNQPQHF
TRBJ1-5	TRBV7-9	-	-	TGTGCCAGCAGCCGCGACGGAAATCAGCCCCAGCATTTT	CASSRDGNQPQHF
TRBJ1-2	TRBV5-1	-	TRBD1	TGCGCCAGCAGCTCGGACAGGGGAGGGCTTGGCTACACCTTC	CASSSDRGGLGYTF
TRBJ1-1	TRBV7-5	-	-	TGTGTCAGAAGCTTAGTTACTGAAGCTTTCTTT	CVRSLVTEAFF